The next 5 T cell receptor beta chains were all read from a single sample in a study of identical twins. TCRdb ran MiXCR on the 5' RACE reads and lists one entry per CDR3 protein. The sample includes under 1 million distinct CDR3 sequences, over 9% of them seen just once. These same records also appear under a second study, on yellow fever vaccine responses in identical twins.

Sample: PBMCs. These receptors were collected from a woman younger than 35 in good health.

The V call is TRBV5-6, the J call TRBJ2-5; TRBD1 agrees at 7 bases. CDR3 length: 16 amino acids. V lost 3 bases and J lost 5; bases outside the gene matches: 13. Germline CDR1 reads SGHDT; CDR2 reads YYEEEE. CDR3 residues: CASSWGYRDSWETQYF. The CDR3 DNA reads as TGTGCCAGCAGCTGGGGCTACCGGGACAGTTGGGAGACCCAGTACTTC. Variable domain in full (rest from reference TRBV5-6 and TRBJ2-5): DAGVTQSPTHLIKTRGQQVTLRCSPKSGHDTVSWYQQALGQGPQFIFQYYEEEERQRGNFPDRFSGHQFPNYSSELNVNALLLGDSALYLCASSWGYRDSWETQYFGPGTRLLVL.

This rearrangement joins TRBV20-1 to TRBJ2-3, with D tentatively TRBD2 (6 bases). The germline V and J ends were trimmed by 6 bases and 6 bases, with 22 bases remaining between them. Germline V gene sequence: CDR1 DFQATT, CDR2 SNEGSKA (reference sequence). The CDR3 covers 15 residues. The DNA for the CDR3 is TGCAGTGCGCCGGCCCTACCGGGAGTAACGGATACGCAGTATTTT. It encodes CSAPALPGVTDTQYF.

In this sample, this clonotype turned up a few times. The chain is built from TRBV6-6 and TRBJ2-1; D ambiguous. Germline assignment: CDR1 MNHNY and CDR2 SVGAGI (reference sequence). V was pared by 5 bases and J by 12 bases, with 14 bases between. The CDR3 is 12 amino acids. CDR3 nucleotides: TGTGCCAGCAGTCCTTCCTCGTTAGGGCAGTTCTTC. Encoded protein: CASSPSSLGQFF.

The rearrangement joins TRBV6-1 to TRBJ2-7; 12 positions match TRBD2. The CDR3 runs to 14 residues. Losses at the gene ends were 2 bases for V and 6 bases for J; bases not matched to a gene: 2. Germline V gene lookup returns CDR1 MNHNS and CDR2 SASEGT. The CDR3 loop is CASSEILAGGEQYV. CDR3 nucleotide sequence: TGTGCCAGCAGTGAAATACTAGCGGGGGGCGAGCAGTACGTC.

The CDR3 DNA reads TGTGCCAGCAGCTTAACGGCGGGGACCTCAGATACGCAGTATTTT. This sequence encodes CASSLTAGTSDTQYF. The chain joins TRBV5-5 to TRBJ2-3; TRBD2 is a possible D gene (6 bases). Germline V lookup: CDR1 SGHKS, CDR2 YYEKEE (reference sequence). Trimming took 2 bases from V and 4 from J, leaving 14 bases between them. The CDR3 runs to 15 residues.